This T cell receptor (beta chain) was found in a study of cytomegalovirus exposure and HLA in healthy donors. Concerning this clone itself: Its antigen is currently unknown.

General study points: Other equally common chains were less clonally expanded than HLA-associated TCR beta chains, a later analysis showed. Presence/absence comparisons presumed near-even sequencing depth among donors.

Germline CDR1 is MNHEY and CDR2 is SMNVEV (reference sequence). Trimming stripped 5 bases from V and 3 bases from J, with 23 bases between. The CDR3 length is 18 residues. The PCR employed 60 Vbeta primers together with 13 Jbeta primers. Only in-frame clones appear in the TCRdb table, and some are missing; sequencing was by immunoSEQ multiplex PCR. Of some 110,000 clones in the sample, 75% to 85% were seen once. The TCR was taken from a man over 45 in good health and CMV-seronegative. Sequencing used PBMCs. The V gene is TRBV27, the J gene TRBJ2-4; D might be TRBD1 (6 bases). The CDR3 DNA is TGTGCCAGCAGTCCTTCCTTAGGACAGACTTCAGGCAAAAACATTCAGTACTTC. Translated: CASSPSLGQTSGKNIQYF.